Below are 22 T cell receptor beta chains sequenced from a single sample in a study of T cell responses to AZD1222 COVID-19 vaccine. Profiling relied on immunoSEQ multiplex PCR, and the TCRdb table lists in-frame clones only, not all of them. The sample has 35,000 to 45,000 clones, roughly 80% seen once. The specimen was peripheral blood, collected on day 0 of AZD1222 vaccination. The receptors were sampled from an adult in good health.

The gene calls are TRBV10-3 and TRBJ1-6; D unclear. The V end lost 0 bases, the J end lost 8 bases, and 14 bases lay between the germline ends. Germline V CDR1 and CDR2: ENHRY, SYGVKD. CDR3 length equals 16 residues. Written as DNA, the CDR3 is TGTGCCATCAGTGAGTCCTTTAAGGGATCGGATTCACCCCTCCACTTT. It is translated as CAISESFKGSDSPLHF.

This CDR3 reads CSVERMNTEAFF. DNA for the CDR3: TGCAGCGTTGAAAGAATGAACACTGAAGCTTTCTTT. This sequence joins TRBV29-1 and TRBJ1-1; D uncertain. The CDR3 extends over 12 amino acids. The V end was cut by 2 bases, the J end by 0 bases, with 4 bases between. Looked up from germline, CDR1 is SQVTM and CDR2 is ANQGSEA.

The V and J genes are TRBV6-1 and TRBJ2-3; D gene unclear. The V and J ends lost 2 bases and 1 base respectively, with 10 bases between them. The CDR3 is 15 amino acids. Germline assignment: CDR1 MNHNS and CDR2 SASEGT. CDR3 in amino acids: CASSELGMGTDTQYF. The DNA of the CDR3 is TGTGCCAGCAGTGAATTGGGAATGGGCACAGATACGCAGTATTTT.

This clone was picked up a small number of times. The gene calls are TRBV3-1 (or the pseudogene TRBV3-2) and TRBJ1-1; no reliable D call. The CDR3 is 14 residues long. Trimming stripped 2 bases from V and 8 bases from J, with 15 bases between. Looked up from germline, CDR1 is LGHDT and CDR2 is YNNKEL (reference sequence). CDR3 DNA: TGTGCCAGCAGCCAATCAGACGGGCCCGAAGAAGCTTTCTTT. It specifies CASSQSDGPEEAFF.

The chain joins TRBV9 to TRBJ1-3; D gene ambiguous. V dropped 2 bases and J dropped 2 bases, with 5 bases sitting between them. This CDR3 spans 13 amino acids. Germline CDR1 SGDLS, CDR2 YYNGEE. The CDR3 nucleotides are TGTGCCAGCAGCGTTAACCCTGGAAACACCATATATTTT. Protein: CASSVNPGNTIYF.

The chain combines TRBV18 with TRBJ1-1; D gene unclear. Germline V CDR1 and CDR2: KGHSH, LQKENI. The CDR3 is 15 residues long. V was shortened by 2 bases and J by 3 bases, with 13 bases between the two germline ends. The CDR3 coding sequence is TGTGCCAGCTCACCAAATACGGGGTTGGACACTGAAGCTTTCTTT. This codes for CASSPNTGLDTEAFF. The full variable domain, its missing parts supplied by reference TRBV18 and TRBJ1-1, is NAGVMQNPRHLVRRRGQEARLRCSPMKGHSHVYWYRQLPEEGLKFMVYLQKENIIDESGMPKERFSAEFPKEGPSILRIQQVVRGDSAAYFCASSPNTGLDTEAFFGQGTRLTVV.

This clone was recorded a few times. DNA for the CDR3: TGTGCCAGCAGTTTACAAGGATCGAGGGAGCAGTACTTC. Amino acid sequence: CASSLQGSREQYF. The chain links TRBV12-3 or TRBV12-4 to TRBJ2-7; D gene uncertain. This CDR3 is 13 amino acids long. The V end lost 2 bases, the J end lost 7 bases, and 12 bases lay between the germline ends.

This clone was seen a few times. For the CDR3, the DNA is TGTGCCAGTAGTAGGGACAGACGATCTGGAAACACCATATATTTT. It specifies CASSRDRRSGNTIYF. V is TRBV19 and J is TRBJ1-3; 7 positions agree with TRBD1. This CDR3 comprises 15 residues. Per the germline V gene, CDR1 is LNHDA and CDR2 is SQIVND (reference sequence). The V and J ends lost 4 bases and 1 base, in that order; junction bases with no gene match: 4.

This sequence joins TRBV12-3 or TRBV12-4 and TRBJ1-1; D perhaps matches TRBD1 (5 bases). V lost 1 base and J 6 bases, leaving 9 bases between the germline ends. This CDR3 is 13 amino acids long. CDR3 bases: TGTGCCAGCAGTTTAGGAGGGGAGGCTGAAGCTTTCTTT. Translation: CASSLGGEAEAFF.

About this clone itself: Additional DNA sequences in this sample encode the identical CDR3. The V call is TRBV27, the J call TRBJ2-6; D uncertain. This CDR3 comprises 14 residues. Germline CDR1 MNHEY, CDR2 SMNVEV (reference sequence). Trimming shortened V by 7 bases and J by 0 bases, and 7 bases separated the two germline ends. The CDR3, as DNA: TGTGCCAGCAAACGTCACTCTGGGGCCAACGTCCTGACTTTC. This gives the protein CASKRHSGANVLTF.

This clone occurred a few times. This chain connects TRBV5-6 to TRBJ2-7; 7 bases fit TRBD1. The CDR3 consists of 12 residues. Germline loops: CDR1 SGHDT, CDR2 YYEEEE. V gave up 1 base and J gave up 6 bases; unmatched junction bases: 1. The CDR3 here is CASSLTGAEQYF. DNA for the CDR3: TGTGCCAGCAGCTTGACAGGGGCCGAGCAGTACTTC. The whole variable domain, filled in from reference TRBV5-6 and TRBJ2-7, reads DAGVTQSPTHLIKTRGQQVTLRCSPKSGHDTVSWYQQALGQGPQFIFQYYEEEERQRGNFPDRFSGHQFPNYSSELNVNALLLGDSALYLCASSLTGAEQYFGPGTRLTVT.

This chain joins TRBV7-2 and TRBJ2-6, with D uncertain. Germline assignment: CDR1 SGHTA and CDR2 FQGNSA. Trimming took off 0 bases at V and 0 bases at J, with 9 bases between the two ends. The CDR3 sequence is 17 residues long. CDR3 amino acids: CASSLAQLDSGANVLTF. In DNA form, the CDR3 reads TGTGCCAGCAGCTTAGCTCAACTGGACTCTGGGGCCAACGTCCTGACTTTC.

The chain uses TRBV2 and TRBJ2-3; TRBD2 is a possible D gene (6 bases). Germline CDR1 is SNHLY and CDR2 is FYNNEI. V lost 2 bases and J lost 6, with 15 bases in between. The CDR3 sequence is 15 residues long. DNA of the CDR3: TGTGCCAGCAGTGAAACACTAGCTCCATTGGATACGCAGTATTTT. Protein product: CASSETLAPLDTQYF.

V usage is TRBV11-2 and J usage is TRBJ2-1; 10 nucleotides align to TRBD2. The CDR3 totals 15 residues. CDR1 SGHAT and CDR2 FQNNGV come from the germline V gene. Trimming at V came to 4 bases and at J to 5 bases, leaving 5 bases not matched to a gene. The CDR3 reads CASSSGLAAHNEQFF. The CDR3 nucleotides are TGTGCCAGCAGCTCCGGACTAGCGGCACACAATGAGCAGTTCTTC.

The rearrangement uses TRBV2 and TRBJ2-7; 10 bases match TRBD1. V shed 7 bases, J shed 5 bases, and the junction held 14 bases outside the gene matches. Germline loops: CDR1 SNHLY, CDR2 FYNNEI. The CDR3 covers 16 residues. For the CDR3, the DNA is TGTGCCAGCACCCTCGTCCAATGGGGACAGGGGAACGAGCAGTACTTC. It specifies CASTLVQWGQGNEQYF.

This chain connects TRBV24-1 to TRBJ2-7; TRBD1 agrees at 7 bases. Germline V gene sequence: CDR1 KGHDR, CDR2 SFDVKD. CDR3 length: 13 residues. Trimming removed 3 bases from V and 6 bases from J; junction bases left unmatched: 4. The CDR3 reads CATSDRQGREQYF. CDR3 sequence (DNA): TGTGCCACCAGTGATCGACAGGGCCGCGAGCAGTACTTC.

The chain employs TRBV6-5 and TRBJ2-3, with D maybe TRBD2 (6 bases). Germline V gene data show CDR1 as MNHEY and CDR2 as SVGAGI. V lost 2 bases and J lost 3, with 6 bases in between. The CDR3 length is 13 residues. CDR3 loop: CASSYGGTDTQYF. DNA of the CDR3: TGTGCCAGCAGTTACGGGGGGACAGATACGCAGTATTTT.

This chain connects TRBV11-2 to TRBJ1-1; no clear D. V was clipped by 2 bases and J by 0 bases, with 7 bases between them. Looked up from germline, CDR1 is SGHAT and CDR2 is FQNNGV. This CDR3 region has 14 residues. The CDR3 sequence is CASSLTSLNTEAFF. The CDR3 region has the DNA TGTGCCAGCAGCTTAACAAGCCTGAACACTGAAGCTTTCTTT.

The rearrangement joins TRBV11-2 to TRBJ1-2, with D hard to call. This CDR3 is 15 amino acids long. CDR1 is SGHAT, CDR2 FQNNGV, per germline. Deletions cut 3 bases from V and 2 bases from J, with 13 bases between. As DNA, the CDR3 is TGTGCCAGCAGCTTCCCCTTCCAGAGGAACTATGGCTACACCTTC. This codes for CASSFPFQRNYGYTF.

The rearrangement links TRBV7-3 to TRBJ2-3; 8 bases fit TRBD2. J lost 5 bases, V lost 4 bases, and 8 bases had no gene match. The CDR3 totals 15 residues. CDR1 is SGHTA and CDR2 is FQGTGA in the germline V gene. Here the CDR3 reads CASSYSGGVGDTQYF. Here the CDR3 DNA reads TGTGCCAGCAGCTACAGCGGGGGAGTAGGAGATACGCAGTATTTT.

V gene TRBV18 combines with J gene TRBJ1-1; TRBD1 is a possible D gene (5 bases). The CDR3 is made up of 14 amino acids. CDR1 KGHSH and CDR2 LQKENI come from the germline V gene. V lost 3 bases and J 4 bases, leaving 12 bases between the germline ends. CDR3 in amino acids: CASSPVGGSTEAFF. CDR3 DNA sequence: TGTGCCAGCTCACCTGTCGGGGGGAGCACTGAAGCTTTCTTT. The complete variable domain, with remaining parts taken from reference TRBV18 and TRBJ1-1, reads NAGVMQNPRHLVRRRGQEARLRCSPMKGHSHVYWYRQLPEEGLKFMVYLQKENIIDESGMPKERFSAEFPKEGPSILRIQQVVRGDSAAYFCASSPVGGSTEAFFGQGTRLTVV.

Note on this clone: Germline is not matched at one junction end, which may reflect a read error. V and J are TRBV7-7 and TRBJ2-5; 8 bases fit TRBD2. The germline CDR1 and CDR2 sequences are SSHAT and FNYEAQ (reference sequence). There are 14 residues in the CDR3. The CDR3 sequence: CASSLGLDRETQYF. The CDR3 DNA follows: TGTGCTAGCAGCTTGGGACTAGACCGAGAGACCCAGTACTTC.